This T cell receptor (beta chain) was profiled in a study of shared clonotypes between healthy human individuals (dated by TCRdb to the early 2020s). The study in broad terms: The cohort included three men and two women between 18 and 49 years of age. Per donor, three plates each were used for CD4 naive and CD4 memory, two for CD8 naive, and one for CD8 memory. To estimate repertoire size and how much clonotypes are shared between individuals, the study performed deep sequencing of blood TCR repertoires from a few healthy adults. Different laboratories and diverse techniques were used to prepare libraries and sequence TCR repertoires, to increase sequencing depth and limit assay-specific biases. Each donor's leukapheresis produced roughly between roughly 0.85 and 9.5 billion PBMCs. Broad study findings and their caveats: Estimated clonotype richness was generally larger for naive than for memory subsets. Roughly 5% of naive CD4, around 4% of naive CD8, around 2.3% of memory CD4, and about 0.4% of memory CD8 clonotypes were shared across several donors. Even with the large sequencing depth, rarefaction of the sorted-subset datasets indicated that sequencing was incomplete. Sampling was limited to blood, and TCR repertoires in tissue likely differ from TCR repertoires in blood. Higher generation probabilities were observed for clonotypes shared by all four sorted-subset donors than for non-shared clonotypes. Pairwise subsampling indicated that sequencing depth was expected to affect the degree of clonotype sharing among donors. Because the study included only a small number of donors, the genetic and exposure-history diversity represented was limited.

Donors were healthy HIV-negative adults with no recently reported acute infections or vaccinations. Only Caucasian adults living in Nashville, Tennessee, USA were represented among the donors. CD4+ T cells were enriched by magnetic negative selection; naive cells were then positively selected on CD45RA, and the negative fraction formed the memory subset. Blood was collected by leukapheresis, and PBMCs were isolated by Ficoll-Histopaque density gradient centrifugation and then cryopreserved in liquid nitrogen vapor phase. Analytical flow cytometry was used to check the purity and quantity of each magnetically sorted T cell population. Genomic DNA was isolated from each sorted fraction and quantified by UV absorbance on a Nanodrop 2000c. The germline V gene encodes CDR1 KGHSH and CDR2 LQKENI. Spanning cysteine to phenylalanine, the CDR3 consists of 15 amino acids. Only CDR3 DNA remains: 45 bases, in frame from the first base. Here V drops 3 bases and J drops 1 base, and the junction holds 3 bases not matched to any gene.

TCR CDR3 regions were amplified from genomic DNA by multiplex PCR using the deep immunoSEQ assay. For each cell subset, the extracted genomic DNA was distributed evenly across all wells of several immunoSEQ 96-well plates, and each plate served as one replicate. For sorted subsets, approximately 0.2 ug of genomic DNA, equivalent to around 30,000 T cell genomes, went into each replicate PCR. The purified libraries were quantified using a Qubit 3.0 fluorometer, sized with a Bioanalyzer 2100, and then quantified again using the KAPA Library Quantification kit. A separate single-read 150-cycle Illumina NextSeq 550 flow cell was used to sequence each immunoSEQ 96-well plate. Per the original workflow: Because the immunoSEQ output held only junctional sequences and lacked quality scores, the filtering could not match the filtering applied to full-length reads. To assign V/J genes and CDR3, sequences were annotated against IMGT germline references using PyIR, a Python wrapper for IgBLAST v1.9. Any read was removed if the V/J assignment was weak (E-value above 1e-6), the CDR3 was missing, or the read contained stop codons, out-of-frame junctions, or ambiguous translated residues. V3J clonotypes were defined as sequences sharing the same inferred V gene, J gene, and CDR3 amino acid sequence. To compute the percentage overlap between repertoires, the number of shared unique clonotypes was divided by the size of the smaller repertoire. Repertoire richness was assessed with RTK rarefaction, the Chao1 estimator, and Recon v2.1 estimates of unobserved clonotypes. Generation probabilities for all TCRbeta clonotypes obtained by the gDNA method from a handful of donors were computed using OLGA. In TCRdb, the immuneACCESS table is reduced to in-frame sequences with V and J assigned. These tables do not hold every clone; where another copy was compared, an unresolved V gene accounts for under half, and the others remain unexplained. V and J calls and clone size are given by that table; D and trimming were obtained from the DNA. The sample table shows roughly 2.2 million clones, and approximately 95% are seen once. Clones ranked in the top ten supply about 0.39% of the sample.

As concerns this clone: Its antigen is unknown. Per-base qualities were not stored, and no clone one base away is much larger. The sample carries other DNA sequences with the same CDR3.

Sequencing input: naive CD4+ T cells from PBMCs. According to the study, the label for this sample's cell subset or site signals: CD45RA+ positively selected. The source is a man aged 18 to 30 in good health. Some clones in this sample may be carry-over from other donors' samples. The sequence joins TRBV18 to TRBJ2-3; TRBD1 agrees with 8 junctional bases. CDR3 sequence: CASSPGQVGTDTQYF. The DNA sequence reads TGTGCCAGCTCACCGGGACAGGTGGGCACAGATACGCAGTATTTT.